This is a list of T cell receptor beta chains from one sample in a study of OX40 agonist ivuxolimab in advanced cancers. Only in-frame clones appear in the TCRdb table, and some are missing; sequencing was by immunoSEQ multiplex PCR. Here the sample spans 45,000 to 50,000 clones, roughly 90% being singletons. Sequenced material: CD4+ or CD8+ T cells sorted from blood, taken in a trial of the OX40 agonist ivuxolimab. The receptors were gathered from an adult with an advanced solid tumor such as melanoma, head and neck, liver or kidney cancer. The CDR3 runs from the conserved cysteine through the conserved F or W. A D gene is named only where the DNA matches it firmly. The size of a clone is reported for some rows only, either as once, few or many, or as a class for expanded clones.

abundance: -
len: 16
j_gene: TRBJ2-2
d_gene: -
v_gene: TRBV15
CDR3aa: CATSSFRGVNTGELFF
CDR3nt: TGTGCCACCAGCAGTTTCCGGGGTGTGAACACCGGGGAGCTGTTTTTT

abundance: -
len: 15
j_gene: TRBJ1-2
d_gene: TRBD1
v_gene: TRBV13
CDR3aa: CASSLSGQVLYGYTF
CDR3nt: TGTGCCAGCAGTCTTTCGGGACAGGTTCTTTATGGCTACACCTTC

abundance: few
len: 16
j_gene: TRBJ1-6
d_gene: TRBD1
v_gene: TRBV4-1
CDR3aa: CASSRPPGQVNSPLHF
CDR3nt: TGCGCCAGCAGCCGCCCACCGGGACAGGTTAATTCACCCCTCCACTTT

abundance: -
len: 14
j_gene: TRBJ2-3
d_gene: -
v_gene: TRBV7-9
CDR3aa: CASSPDVMWDTQYF
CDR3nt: TGTGCCAGCAGCCCCGACGTCATGTGGGATACGCAGTATTTT

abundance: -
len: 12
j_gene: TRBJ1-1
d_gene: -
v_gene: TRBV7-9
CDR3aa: CASSLGGDGAFF
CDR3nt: TGTGCCAGCAGCTTAGGGGGAGACGGAGCTTTCTTT

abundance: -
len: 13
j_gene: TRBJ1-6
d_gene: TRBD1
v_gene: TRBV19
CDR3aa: CASRTGGTSPLHF
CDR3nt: TGTGCCAGCCGTACAGGGGGCACTTCACCCCTCCACTTT

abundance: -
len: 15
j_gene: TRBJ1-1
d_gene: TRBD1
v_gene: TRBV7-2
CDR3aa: CASSWGTALDTEAFF
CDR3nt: TGTGCCAGCAGCTGGGGGACAGCACTCGACACTGAAGCTTTCTTT

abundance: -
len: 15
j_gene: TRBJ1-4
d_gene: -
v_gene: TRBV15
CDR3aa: CATSRDRGVNEKLFF
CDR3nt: TGTGCCACCAGCAGAGATAGAGGGGTGAATGAAAAACTGTTTTTT

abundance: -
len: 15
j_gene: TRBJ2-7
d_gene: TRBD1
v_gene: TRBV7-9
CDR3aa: CASSFSGGVWDEQYF
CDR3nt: TGTGCCAGCAGCTTCTCAGGGGGCGTTTGGGACGAGCAGTACTTC

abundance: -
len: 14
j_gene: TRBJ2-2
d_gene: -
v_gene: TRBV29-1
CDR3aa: CSVMGLRRNGELFF
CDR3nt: TGCAGCGTGATGGGGCTAAGACGGAACGGGGAGCTGTTTTTT

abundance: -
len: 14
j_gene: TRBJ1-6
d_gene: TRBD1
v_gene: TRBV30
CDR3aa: CACGTGGSSSPLHF
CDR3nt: TGTGCCTGTGGGACAGGGGGAAGTAGTTCACCCCTCCACTTT

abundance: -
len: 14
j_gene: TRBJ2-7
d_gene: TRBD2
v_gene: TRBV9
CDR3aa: CASSPGTSGANPYF
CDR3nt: TGTGCCAGCAGCCCCGGGACTAGCGGGGCGAATCCGTACTTC

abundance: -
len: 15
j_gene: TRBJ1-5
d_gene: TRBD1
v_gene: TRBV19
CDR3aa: CASTPMGQVNQPQHF
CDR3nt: TGTGCCAGTACCCCTATGGGACAGGTAAATCAGCCCCAGCATTTT

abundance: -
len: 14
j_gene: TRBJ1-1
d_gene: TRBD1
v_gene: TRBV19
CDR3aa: CASSIVRGATEAFF
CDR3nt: TGTGCCAGTAGTATAGTCAGGGGGGCCACTGAAGCTTTCTTT

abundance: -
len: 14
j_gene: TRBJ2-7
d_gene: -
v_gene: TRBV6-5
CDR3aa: CASSYPGREDEQYF
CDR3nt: TGTGCCAGCAGTTATCCCGGGCGGGAAGACGAGCAGTACTTC

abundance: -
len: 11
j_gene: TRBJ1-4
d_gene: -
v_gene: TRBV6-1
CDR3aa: CASASLEKLFF
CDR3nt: TGTGCCAGCGCATCTCTTGAAAAACTGTTTTTT

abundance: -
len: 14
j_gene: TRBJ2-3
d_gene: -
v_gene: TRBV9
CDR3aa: CASSDSSGTDTQYF
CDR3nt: TGTGCCAGCAGCGACAGTTCGGGGACAGATACGCAGTATTTT

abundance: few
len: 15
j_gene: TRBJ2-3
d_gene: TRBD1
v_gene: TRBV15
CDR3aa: CATFSGTGGLDTQYF
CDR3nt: TGTGCCACCTTCTCGGGGACAGGGGGCTTAGATACGCAGTATTTT

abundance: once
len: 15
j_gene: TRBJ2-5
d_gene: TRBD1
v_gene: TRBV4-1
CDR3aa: CASSRGDRGMETQYF
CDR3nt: TGCGCCAGCAGCCGCGGGGACAGGGGGATGGAGACCCAGTACTTC

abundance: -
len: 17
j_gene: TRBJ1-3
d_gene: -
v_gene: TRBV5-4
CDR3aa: CAMLSGPRILSGNTIYF
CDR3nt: TGTGCCATGTTGAGTGGGCCCAGGATCCTCTCTGGAAACACCATATATTTT

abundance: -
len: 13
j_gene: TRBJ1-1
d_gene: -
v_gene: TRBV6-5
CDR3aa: CASSYETNTEAFF
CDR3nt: TGTGCCAGCAGTTATGAGACGAACACTGAAGCTTTCTTT

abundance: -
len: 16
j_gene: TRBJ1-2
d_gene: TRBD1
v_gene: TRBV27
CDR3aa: CASSSILGQLVVGYTF
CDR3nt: TGTGCCAGCAGTTCAATACTGGGACAGTTGGTAGTTGGCTACACCTTC

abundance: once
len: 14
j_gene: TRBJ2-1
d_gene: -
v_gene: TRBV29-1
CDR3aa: CSVDSRPPVGEQFF
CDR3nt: TGCAGCGTTGATAGTCGGCCCCCGGTCGGTGAGCAGTTCTTC

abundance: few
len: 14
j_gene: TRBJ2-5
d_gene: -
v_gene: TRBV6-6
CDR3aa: CASSYTGIQETQYF
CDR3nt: TGTGCCAGCAGTTATACAGGGATCCAAGAGACCCAGTACTTC

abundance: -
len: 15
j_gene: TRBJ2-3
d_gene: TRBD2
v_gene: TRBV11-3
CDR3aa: CASSLLAGSTDTQYF
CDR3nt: TGTGCCAGCAGTTTACTAGCGGGGAGCACAGATACGCAGTATTTT

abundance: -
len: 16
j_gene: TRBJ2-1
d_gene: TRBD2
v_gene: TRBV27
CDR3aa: CASSPVAGASYNEQFF
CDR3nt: TGTGCCAGCAGTCCCGTAGCGGGAGCTTCCTACAATGAGCAGTTCTTC

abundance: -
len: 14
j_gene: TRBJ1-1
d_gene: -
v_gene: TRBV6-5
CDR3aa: CASSSDSSNTEAFF
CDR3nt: TGTGCCAGCAGTTCGGACAGCTCGAACACTGAAGCTTTCTTT

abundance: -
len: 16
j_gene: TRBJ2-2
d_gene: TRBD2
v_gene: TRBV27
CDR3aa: CASSPIVAGGTGELFF
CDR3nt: TGTGCCAGCAGTCCCATTGTAGCGGGCGGCACCGGGGAGCTGTTTTTT

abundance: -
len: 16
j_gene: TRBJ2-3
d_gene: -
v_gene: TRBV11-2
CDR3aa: CASRPKIPTSTDTQYF
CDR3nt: TGTGCCAGCAGGCCTAAAATCCCAACTAGCACAGATACGCAGTATTTT

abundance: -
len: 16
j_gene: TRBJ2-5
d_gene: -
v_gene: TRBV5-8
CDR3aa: CASSLLRGGSQETQYF
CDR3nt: TGTGCCAGCAGCTTGTTAAGGGGGGGATCCCAAGAGACCCAGTACTTC

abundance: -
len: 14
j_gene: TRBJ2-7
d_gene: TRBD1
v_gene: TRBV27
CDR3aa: CASSLTGVLYEQYF
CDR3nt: TGTGCCAGCAGCTTGACAGGGGTATTATACGAGCAGTACTTC

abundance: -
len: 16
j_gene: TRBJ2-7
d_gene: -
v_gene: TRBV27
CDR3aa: CASRSLSEAVSYEQYF
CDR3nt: TGTGCCAGCAGATCGTTGAGCGAGGCGGTCTCCTACGAGCAGTACTTC

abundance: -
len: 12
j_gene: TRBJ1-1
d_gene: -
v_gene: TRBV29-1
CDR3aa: CSAGGMNTEAFF
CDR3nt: TGCAGCGCAGGCGGAATGAACACTGAAGCTTTCTTT

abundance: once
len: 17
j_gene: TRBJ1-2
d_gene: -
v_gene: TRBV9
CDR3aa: CASSARPGRDVSYGYTF
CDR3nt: TGTGCCAGCAGCGCACGACCGGGACGCGATGTTTCCTATGGCTACACCTTC

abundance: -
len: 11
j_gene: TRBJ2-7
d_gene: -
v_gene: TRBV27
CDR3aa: CASSAGYEQYF
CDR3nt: TGTGCCAGCAGCGCGGGCTACGAGCAGTACTTC

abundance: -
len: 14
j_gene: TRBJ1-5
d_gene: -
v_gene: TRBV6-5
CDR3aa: CAGFTGVDWQPQHF
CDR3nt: TGTGCCGGCTTCACGGGGGTGGATTGGCAGCCCCAGCATTTT

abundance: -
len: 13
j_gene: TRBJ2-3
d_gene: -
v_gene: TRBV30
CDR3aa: CAWIGASTDTQYF
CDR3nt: TGTGCCTGGATCGGTGCTAGCACAGATACGCAGTATTTT

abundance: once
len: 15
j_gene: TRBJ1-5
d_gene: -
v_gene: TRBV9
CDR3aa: CASSSGGLSNQPQHF
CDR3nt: TGTGCCAGCAGCTCTGGGGGTTTGAGCAATCAGCCCCAGCATTTT

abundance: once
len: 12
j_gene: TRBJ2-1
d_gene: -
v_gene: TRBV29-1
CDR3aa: CSRRGDHNEQFF
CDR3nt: TGCAGCCGAAGAGGGGACCACAATGAGCAGTTCTTC

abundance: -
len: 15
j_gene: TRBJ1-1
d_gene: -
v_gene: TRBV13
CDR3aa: CASSLGGVQRTEAFF
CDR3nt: TGTGCCAGCAGCTTAGGGGGGGTTCAGCGCACTGAAGCTTTCTTT

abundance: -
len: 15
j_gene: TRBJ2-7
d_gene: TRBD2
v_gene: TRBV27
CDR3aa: CASSLAGGNLWEQYF
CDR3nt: TGTGCCAGCAGTTTAGCGGGGGGAAATTTATGGGAGCAGTACTTC

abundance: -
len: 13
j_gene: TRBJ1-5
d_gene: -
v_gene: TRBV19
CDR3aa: CASIDKFNQPQHF
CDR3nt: TGTGCCAGTATTGACAAATTCAATCAGCCCCAGCATTTT

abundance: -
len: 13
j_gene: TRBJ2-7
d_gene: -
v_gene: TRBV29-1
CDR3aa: CSARGGPSYEQYF
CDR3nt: TGCAGCGCGCGCGGGGGCCCCTCCTACGAGCAGTACTTC

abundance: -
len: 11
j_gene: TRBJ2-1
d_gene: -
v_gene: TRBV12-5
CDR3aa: CASGEYNEQFF
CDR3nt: TGTGCTAGTGGAGAATACAATGAGCAGTTCTTC

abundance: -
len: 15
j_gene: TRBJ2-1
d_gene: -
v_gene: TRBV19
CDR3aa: CASSIWTSSHNEQFF
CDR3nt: TGTGCCAGTAGTATATGGACTTCCTCCCACAATGAGCAGTTCTTC

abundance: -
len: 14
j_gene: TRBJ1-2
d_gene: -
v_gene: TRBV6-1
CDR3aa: CASAVDGSNYGYTF
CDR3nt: TGTGCCAGCGCTGTCGATGGTTCTAACTATGGCTACACCTTC

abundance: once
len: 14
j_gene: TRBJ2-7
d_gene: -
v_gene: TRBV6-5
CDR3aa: CASSPGPGFGEQYF
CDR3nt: TGTGCCAGCAGTCCCGGGCCCGGGTTTGGCGAGCAGTACTTC

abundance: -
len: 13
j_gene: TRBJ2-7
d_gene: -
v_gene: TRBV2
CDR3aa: CASSPGDGNEQYF
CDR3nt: TGTGCCAGCAGTCCCGGGGATGGGAACGAGCAGTACTTC

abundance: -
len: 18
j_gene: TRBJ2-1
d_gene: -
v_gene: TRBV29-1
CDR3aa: CSVEDVGGVLKTYNEQFF
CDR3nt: TGCAGCGTTGAAGATGTCGGAGGAGTCCTTAAAACCTACAATGAGCAGTTCTTC

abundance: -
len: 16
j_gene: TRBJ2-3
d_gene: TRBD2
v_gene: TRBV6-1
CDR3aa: CASSEYSGGLVDTQYF
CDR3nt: TGTGCCAGCAGTGAATATAGCGGGGGGCTAGTGGATACGCAGTATTTT

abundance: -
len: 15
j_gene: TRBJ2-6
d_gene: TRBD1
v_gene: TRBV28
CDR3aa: CASSYRGPGANVLTF
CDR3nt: TGTGCCAGCAGTTACAGGGGGCCAGGGGCCAACGTCCTGACTTTC

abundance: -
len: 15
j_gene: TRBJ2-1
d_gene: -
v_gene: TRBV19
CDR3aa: CASSIGGRSENEQFF
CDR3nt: TGTGCCAGTAGTATCGGAGGAAGATCCGAGAATGAGCAGTTCTTC

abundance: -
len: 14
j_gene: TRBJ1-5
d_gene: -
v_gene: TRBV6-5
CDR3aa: CASSSQAANQPQHF
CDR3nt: TGTGCCAGCAGTTCACAGGCGGCCAATCAGCCCCAGCATTTT

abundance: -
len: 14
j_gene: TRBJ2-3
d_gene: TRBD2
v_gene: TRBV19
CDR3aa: CASRGLAGTDTQYF
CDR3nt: TGTGCCAGTAGGGGACTAGCGGGAACAGATACGCAGTATTTT